These 27 T cell receptor beta chains were all obtained from the same sample, sequenced in a study of T-cell reconstitution after alpha-beta-depleted transplantation in children. Preparation of the TCRbeta library involved a method that used unique molecular identifiers. One entry per CDR3 protein, called by TCRdb with MiXCR from the PCR reads. Altogether about 97,000 distinct CDR3 sequences are present, approximately 8% being singletons, with the ten largest covering less than 20%. Source: PBMCs, taken before TCRalphabeta/CD19-depleted stem cell transplant. Receptor source: a boy aged 2 to 10 with acute lymphoblastic leukemia, due to receive a stem cell transplant.

Many counts were recorded for this clonotype. This sequence joins TRBV20-1 and TRBJ1-5; possible D gene TRBD1, 5 bases. The V end lost 7 bases, the J end lost 4 bases, and 8 bases lay between the germline ends. The CDR3 runs to 11 residues. Germline CDR1 and CDR2: DFQATT and SNEGSKA (reference sequence). The CDR3 spells CSEGPNQPQHF. CDR3 nucleotides: TGCAGTGAGGGACCTAATCAGCCCCAGCATTTT.

This clonotype was detected many times. The chain uses TRBV7-8 and TRBJ2-7; D gene uncertain. Germline CDR1 is SGHVS and CDR2 is FQNEAQ. With 1 base removed from V and 2 bases from J, the gap between germline ends came to 9 bases. The CDR3 has 14 residues. The CDR3 is CASSLGSRTYEQYF. The CDR3 DNA is TGTGCCAGCAGCTTAGGGTCCCGTACCTACGAGCAGTACTTC.

This clonotype was seen only a few times. The CDR3, as DNA: TGTGCCAGCTCAGCTACTAGCGACCCCTCCCTAGAGACCCAGTACTTC. This gives the protein CASSATSDPSLETQYF. This chain uses TRBV18 with TRBJ2-5; 7 bases are a match to TRBD2. The CDR3 runs 16 residues. Germline V lookup: CDR1 KGHSH, CDR2 LQKENI. V was clipped by 5 bases and J by 4 bases; unmatched bases: 13.

This clonotype was detected only a few times. CDR3 sequence reads: CASSLGGPTGELFF. CDR3 sequence (DNA): TGTGCCAGCAGCTTAGGGGGCCCGACCGGGGAGCTGTTTTTT. V usage is TRBV7-8 and J usage is TRBJ2-2; tentative D call: TRBD1 (5 bases). Between the trimmed V and J ends, which lost 1 base and 5 bases, there was a span of 8 bases. The CDR3 is made up of 14 amino acids. Germline lookup yields CDR1 SGHVS and CDR2 FQNEAQ.

This clonotype was counted ten times or more. V usage is TRBV2 and J usage is TRBJ2-1; D is undetermined. This CDR3 region has 18 residues. In germline, CDR1 is SNHLY, CDR2 FYNNEI. The V end was cut by 8 bases, the J end by 3 bases, with 26 bases between. In DNA, the CDR3 is TGTGCCAGCGACGCCGGGCCATCTTACTGGACCGTCTACAATGAGCAGTTCTTC. This sequence encodes CASDAGPSYWTVYNEQFF.

The J gene is TRBJ1-6, the V gene TRBV5-4; a possible D gene is TRBD1 (5 bases). Trimming took 2 bases from V and 11 from J, leaving 11 bases between them. CDR1 is SGHNT, CDR2 YYREEE, per germline (reference sequence). The length of the CDR3 is 13 residues. CDR3 nucleotides: TGTGCCAGCAGCTTTAGGGGAAAAACACCCCTCCACTTT. Translated, it gives CASSFRGKTPLHF.

This clonotype has ten or more counts. The chain employs TRBV27 and TRBJ2-7; D unresolved. Germline CDR1 is MNHEY and CDR2 is SMNVEV (reference sequence). Trimming removed 5 bases from V and 3 bases from J, with 14 bases in between. This CDR3 region has 14 residues. CDR3 sequence: CASSRMGLDYEQYF. The CDR3 DNA is TGTGCCAGCAGTAGGATGGGTTTGGACTACGAGCAGTACTTC.

The sample holds many counts of this clonotype. The chain couples TRBV5-1 to TRBJ2-5; a possible D gene is TRBD2 (6 bases). The V end lost 0 bases, the J end lost 0 bases, and 18 bases lay between the germline ends. Germline assignment: CDR1 SGHRS and CDR2 YFSETQ. The CDR3 is made up of 18 amino acids. The DNA for the CDR3 is TGCGCCAGCAGCTTGGCCCCACGGGCTAGCGAGAACCAAGAGACCCAGTACTTC. It translates to CASSLAPRASENQETQYF.

In this sample, this clonotype turned up many times. The V and J genes are TRBV29-1 and TRBJ2-7; D call uncertain. Germline-derived CDR1 and CDR2 are SQVTM and ANQGSEA. Trimming shortened V by 1 base and J by 3 bases, and 7 bases separated the two germline ends. This CDR3 spans 12 amino acids. The DNA of the CDR3 is TGCAGCGTTGAAGGGCAGAACTACGAGCAGTACTTC. Translating it yields CSVEGQNYEQYF.

This clonotype rates as medium-sized. The chain has TRBV12-3 or TRBV12-4 and TRBJ1-2; D might be TRBD1 (5 bases). CDR3 length: 14 residues. Trimming took 1 base from V and 9 from J, leaving 15 bases between them. In DNA, the CDR3 is TGTGCCAGCAGTTTAGAAACGAGGGACGGGAGCTACACCTTC. The encoded protein is CASSLETRDGSYTF.

This clonotype was observed many times. This chain uses TRBV11-2 with TRBJ2-3; D unclear. Trimming pared 1 base from V and 1 base from J, leaving 12 bases between. CDR1 SGHAT and CDR2 FQNNGV come from the germline V gene. The CDR3 contains 16 residues. The CDR3 spells CASSLGIVQGTDTQYF. Here the CDR3 DNA reads TGTGCCAGCAGCTTAGGAATCGTTCAGGGCACAGATACGCAGTATTTT.

The chain carries TRBV20-1 and TRBJ2-2; D gene uncertain. Between the trimmed V and J ends, which lost 0 bases and 8 bases, there was a span of 10 bases. This CDR3 contains 13 residues. Germline V gene data show CDR1 as DFQATT and CDR2 as SNEGSKA (reference sequence). The CDR3 DNA sequence: TGCAGTGCTAGAGAACATACCAGGGGGGAGCTGTTTTTT. This translates into CSAREHTRGELFF.

This clonotype showed up just a few times. The rearrangement joins TRBV2 to TRBJ2-4; 7 bases are shared with TRBD2. In germline, CDR1 is SNHLY, CDR2 FYNNEI. V dropped 7 bases and J dropped 6; count of bases not matched to a gene: 9. The CDR3 has 14 residues. The CDR3 sequence: CASNVAGDGNIQYF. The CDR3, as DNA: TGTGCCAGCAATGTAGCGGGTGACGGAAACATTCAGTACTTC.

Ten or more counts support this clonotype. V gene TRBV7-3 combines with J gene TRBJ2-7; TRBD2 matches at 12 bases. The germline gives CDR1 SGHTA, CDR2 FQGTGA. The CDR3 totals 15 residues. With 5 bases clipped from V and 0 bases from J, the junction kept 2 bases outside the gene matches. This chain's CDR3 is CASSPSGGASYEQYF. The CDR3 nucleotides are TGTGCCAGCAGCCCTAGCGGGGGGGCCTCCTACGAGCAGTACTTC.

There are many counts of this clonotype. This chain joins TRBV12-3 or TRBV12-4 and TRBJ2-3; 7 bases are a match to TRBD2. The CDR3 totals 15 residues. V shed 6 bases, J shed 1 base, and the junction held 7 bases outside the gene matches. CDR3 bases: TGTGCCAGCAGCCTCGGGACTACCCGCACAGATACGCAGTATTTT. As protein: CASSLGTTRTDTQYF.

This clonotype was counted at least ten times. The gene calls are TRBV7-9 and TRBJ2-3, with no clear D. The V gene's germline CDR1 is SEHNR and CDR2 FQNEAQ (reference sequence). CDR3 length: 14 amino acids. The V gene lost 8 bases and the J gene lost 3 bases, with 15 bases spanning the gap. CDR3 protein: CASVLGYGTDTQYF. As DNA, the CDR3 is TGTGCCAGCGTCTTGGGGTATGGGACAGATACGCAGTATTTT.

This clonotype was recorded a few times. CDR3 DNA: TGTGCCAGCAGTTACGGGGGAGCCCCAAACATTCAGTACTTC. It encodes CASSYGGAPNIQYF. The rearrangement uses TRBV6-5 and TRBJ2-4; the D call may be TRBD1 or TRBD2 (5 bases each). The CDR3 covers 14 residues. With 2 bases removed from V and 6 bases from J, the gap between germline ends came to 11 bases. Per germline, CDR1 MNHEY and CDR2 SVGAGI.

This clonotype has at least ten counts. This chain joins TRBV4-1 and TRBJ2-1, with TRBD2 as a possible D gene (5 bases). Trimming removed 1 base from V and 9 bases from J, with 10 bases in between. The germline V gene has CDR1 MGHRA and CDR2 YSYEKL. The CDR3 length is 13 residues. CDR3: CASSQGTSPEQFF. The CDR3 DNA reads as TGCGCCAGCAGCCAAGGGACTTCCCCTGAGCAGTTCTTC.

This clonotype has just a few counts. This chain links TRBV5-6 with TRBJ2-7, with D maybe TRBD2 (6 bases). Germline-derived CDR1 and CDR2 are SGHDT and YYEEEE. Trimming cost V 0 bases and J 6 bases, with 16 bases left between them. The CDR3 is 15 amino acids. CDR3 loop: CASSLGAGGLAEQYF. The CDR3 DNA reads TGTGCCAGCAGCTTGGGCGCTGGGGGGTTGGCCGAGCAGTACTTC.

This clonotype was counted a few times. The rearrangement uses TRBV7-2 and TRBJ2-1; TRBD1 or TRBD2 may be the D gene (5 bases each). From germline, CDR1 is SGHTA and CDR2 FQGNSA. With 7 bases removed from V and 12 bases from J, the gap between germline ends came to 13 bases. The CDR3 contains 11 residues. This CDR3 reads CASIAGTRQFF. For the CDR3, the DNA is TGTGCCAGCATCGCCGGGACGAGGCAGTTCTTC.

In this sample, this clonotype turned up a few times. The rearrangement joins TRBV5-1 to TRBJ1-5, with 7 bases aligning to TRBD1. Losses at the gene ends were 4 bases for V and 1 base for J; bases not matched to a gene: 5. CDR3 length: 15 amino acids. From germline, CDR1 is SGHRS and CDR2 YFSETQ. CDR3 sequence: CASSPGGQSNQPQHF. CDR3 DNA sequence: TGCGCCAGCAGCCCTGGGGGACAGAGCAATCAGCCCCAGCATTTT.

CDR3 nucleotide sequence: TGTGCCAGCAGCCAAGATGCCTCCTACAATGAGCAGTTCTTC. The encoded protein is CASSQDASYNEQFF. The chain has TRBV3-1 and TRBJ2-1, with D unclear. The CDR3 runs to 14 residues. The V end was cut by 0 bases, the J end by 0 bases, with 3 bases between. Germline V gives CDR1 LGHDT, CDR2 YNNKEL (reference sequence).

The V gene is TRBV11-2, the J gene TRBJ2-3, with 9 bases lining up with TRBD2. V was pared by 0 bases and J by 2 bases, with 9 bases of the junction left unmatched. Germline-derived CDR1 and CDR2 are SGHAT and FQNNGV. This CDR3 has 18 residues. The CDR3 nucleotides read TGTGCCAGCAGCTTAGATCTAACCAGCGGGGGGATCACAGATACGCAGTATTTT. This encodes CASSLDLTSGGITDTQYF. The complete variable domain, with remaining parts taken from reference TRBV11-2 and TRBJ2-3, reads EAGVAQSPRYKIIEKRQSVAFWCNPISGHATLYWYQQILGQGPKLLIQFQNNGVVDDSQLPKDRFSAERLKGVDSTLKIQPAKLEDSAVYLCASSLDLTSGGITDTQYFGPGTRLTVL.

CDR3 sequence reads: CASSRIDRVGELFF. Written as DNA, the CDR3 is TGTGCCAGCAGCCGAATAGACAGGGTCGGGGAGCTGTTTTTT. The gene calls are TRBV5-8 and TRBJ2-2, with 7 bases identical to TRBD1. Germline lookup yields CDR1 SGHTS and CDR2 YDEGEE. Unmatched junction bases numbered 7, after V lost 4 bases and J lost 7 bases. The CDR3 totals 14 residues.

This clonotype was counted many times. The chain has TRBV20-1 and TRBJ2-5; 8 nucleotides match TRBD2. The germline V gene encodes CDR1 DFQATT and CDR2 SNEGSKA (reference sequence). V shed 3 bases and J 1 base; nucleotides not matched to a gene: 7. This CDR3 has 15 amino acids. The CDR3 DNA reads TGCAGTGCTAGCACTGCGGGGGGATCCCAAGAGACCCAGTACTTC. Translated: CSASTAGGSQETQYF.

This clonotype showed up many times. The chain links TRBV20-1 to TRBJ2-5, with D possibly being TRBD1 (6 bases). This CDR3 has 12 residues. V was clipped by 7 bases and J by 3 bases, with 12 bases between them. Germline V lookup: CDR1 DFQATT, CDR2 SNEGSKA (reference sequence). The CDR3, as DNA: TGCAGTGTATCAGGGGATGAAGAGACCCAGTACTTC. Translation: CSVSGDEETQYF.

This clonotype was observed a few times. The chain has TRBV5-6 and TRBJ1-1; D ambiguous. V was shortened by 4 bases and J by 2 bases, with 15 bases between the two germline ends. This CDR3 has 15 amino acids. Per germline, CDR1 SGHDT and CDR2 YYEEEE. CDR3 DNA sequence: TGTGCCAGCAGCCCGCCGCCAGACCTAAACACTGAAGCTTTCTTT. Protein: CASSPPPDLNTEAFF.